This paragraph reports one T cell receptor beta chain. These data come from a study of T-cell reconstitution after alpha-beta-depleted transplantation in children. Construction of the TCRbeta library involved unique molecular identifiers. Using its own MiXCR run on the PCR reads, TCRdb lists one record per CDR3 protein. The sample gives roughly 310,000 distinct CDR3 sequences, over 20% of which show up once; approximately 10% is in the top ten. Germline CDR1 reads MNHEY; CDR2 reads SVGAGI. CDR3 size: 17 residues. With V trimmed by 0 bases and J by 2 bases, 7 bases remained unmatched. This sequence joins TRBV6-5 and TRBJ2-3, with 8 bases aligning to TRBD1. This receptor was taken from a male patient under 18 who had a stem cell transplant for acute lymphoblastic leukemia, so the T cells may come from the graft donor. The specimen was PBMCs, mostly from graft donor cells, collected 180 days after TCRalphabeta/CD19-depleted stem cell transplant. CDR3 residues: CASSYSHSGQDTDTQYF. CDR3 nucleotides: TGTGCCAGCAGTTACTCCCACTCGGGACAGGACACAGATACGCAGTATTTT.